This T cell receptor (beta chain) was retrieved from a study of blood T cell repertoires in COVID-19. Background on the study: Among Cohort 3 donors, those recovered had two negative PCRs, clearance, or symptom resolution.

Adults between about 18 and 89 years of age took part from under 25 US areas. Only in-frame clones appear in the TCRdb table, and some are missing; sequencing was by immunoSEQ multiplex PCR. Of fewer than 200,000 clones detected, roughly 85% appear once; the ten largest clones hold 15% to 20%. The CDR3 has 17 amino acids. The V end lost 6 bases, the J end lost 7 bases, and 22 bases lay between the germline ends. Looked up from germline, CDR1 is ENHRY and CDR2 is SYGVKD. V gene TRBV10-3 combines with J gene TRBJ1-6; D gene uncertain. Sequencing was performed on PBMCs or T cells enriched from blood (not recorded which). This receptor was obtained from a woman in her sixties or seventies in a cohort exposed to, infected with or recovered from COVID-19 (not recorded which). CDR3: CAISDSGGGSGNSPLHF. The CDR3 coding sequence is TGTGCCATCAGCGACTCAGGAGGTGGTAGTGGGAATTCACCCCTCCACTTT.